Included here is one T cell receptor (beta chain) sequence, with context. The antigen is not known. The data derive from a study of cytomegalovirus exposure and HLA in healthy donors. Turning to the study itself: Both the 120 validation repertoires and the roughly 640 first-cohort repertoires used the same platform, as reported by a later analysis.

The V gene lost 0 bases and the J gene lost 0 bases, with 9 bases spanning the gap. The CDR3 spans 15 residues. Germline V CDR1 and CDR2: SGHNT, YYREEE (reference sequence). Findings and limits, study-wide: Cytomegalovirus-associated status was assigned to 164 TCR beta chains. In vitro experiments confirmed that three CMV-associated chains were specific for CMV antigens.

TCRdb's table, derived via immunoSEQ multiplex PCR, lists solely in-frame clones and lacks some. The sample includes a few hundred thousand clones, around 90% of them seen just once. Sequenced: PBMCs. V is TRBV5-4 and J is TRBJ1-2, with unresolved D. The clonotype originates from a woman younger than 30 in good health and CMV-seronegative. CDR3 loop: CASSLEALANYGYTF. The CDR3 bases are TGTGCCAGCAGCTTGGAAGCCCTCGCTAACTATGGCTACACCTTC. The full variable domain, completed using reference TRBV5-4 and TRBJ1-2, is ETGVTQSPTHLIKTRGQQVTLRCSSQSGHNTVSWYQQALGQGPQFIFQYYREEENGRGNFPPRFSGLQFPNYSSELNVNALELDDSALYLCASSLEALANYGYTFGSGTRLTVV.